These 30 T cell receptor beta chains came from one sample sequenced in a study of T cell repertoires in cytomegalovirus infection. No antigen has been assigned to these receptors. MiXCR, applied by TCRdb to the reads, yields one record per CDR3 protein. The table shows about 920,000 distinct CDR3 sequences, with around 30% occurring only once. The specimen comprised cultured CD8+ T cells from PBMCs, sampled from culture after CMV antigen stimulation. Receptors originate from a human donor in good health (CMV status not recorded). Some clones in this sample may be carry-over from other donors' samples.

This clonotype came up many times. CDR3 DNA sequence: TGTGCCAGCAGCTGGGGAGGGTTTAGCAATCAGCCCCAGCATTTT. Amino acids: CASSWGGFSNQPQHF. The J gene is TRBJ1-5, the V gene TRBV7-2, with no clear D. The germline V gene has CDR1 SGHTA and CDR2 FQGNSA. The ends were cut back, 4 bases at V and 0 bases at J, with 10 bases in the middle. This CDR3 has 15 amino acids.

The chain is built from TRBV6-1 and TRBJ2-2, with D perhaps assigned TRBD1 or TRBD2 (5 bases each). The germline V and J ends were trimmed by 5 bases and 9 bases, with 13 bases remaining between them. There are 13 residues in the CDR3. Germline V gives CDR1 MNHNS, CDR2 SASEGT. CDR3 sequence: CASSSGTWRELFF. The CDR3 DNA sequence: TGTGCCAGCAGTTCCGGGACGTGGAGGGAGCTGTTTTTT.

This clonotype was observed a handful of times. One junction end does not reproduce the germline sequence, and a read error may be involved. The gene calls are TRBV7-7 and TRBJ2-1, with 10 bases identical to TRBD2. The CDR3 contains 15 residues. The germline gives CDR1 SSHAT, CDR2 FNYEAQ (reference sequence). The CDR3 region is CASSSTSGVENEQFF. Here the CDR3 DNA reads TGTGCTAGCAGCTCCACTAGCGGGGTGGAAAATGAGCAGTTCTTC.

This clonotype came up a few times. The CDR3 DNA reads TGTGCCAGCAGCTTAGCATATTGGGATGAGCAGTTCTTC. Its translation: CASSLAYWDEQFF. The V call is TRBV7-6, the J call TRBJ2-1, with unresolved D. Trimming removed 0 bases at V and 8 bases at J, with 8 bases between. Germline loops: CDR1 SGHVS, CDR2 FNYEAQ. The CDR3 consists of 13 residues.

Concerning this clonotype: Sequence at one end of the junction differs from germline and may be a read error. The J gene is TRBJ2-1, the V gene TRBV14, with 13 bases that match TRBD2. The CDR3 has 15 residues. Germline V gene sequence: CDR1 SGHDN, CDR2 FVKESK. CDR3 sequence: CASSQSPDRTSGGIF. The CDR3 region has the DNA TGTGCCAGCAGCCAAAGTCCGGATCGGACTAGCGGGGGAATCTTC.

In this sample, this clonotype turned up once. This CDR3 is CASDQGVRRFDTEAFF. The CDR3 coding sequence is TGTGCCAGCGACCAGGGCGTTCGCAGGTTTGACACTGAAGCTTTCTTT. The V and J genes are TRBV7-2 and TRBJ1-1; D is possibly TRBD1 (5 bases). Trimming cost V 8 bases and J 3 bases, with 22 bases left between them. CDR3 length equals 16 residues. CDR1 and CDR2 from the germline V gene are SGHTA and FQGNSA. The full variable domain, completed using reference TRBV7-2 and TRBJ1-1, is GAGVSQSPSNKVTEKGKDVELRCDPISGHTALYWYRQSLGQGLEFLIYFQGNSAPDKSGLPSDRFSAERTGGSVSTLTIQRTQQEDSAVYLCASDQGVRRFDTEAFFGQGTRLTVV.

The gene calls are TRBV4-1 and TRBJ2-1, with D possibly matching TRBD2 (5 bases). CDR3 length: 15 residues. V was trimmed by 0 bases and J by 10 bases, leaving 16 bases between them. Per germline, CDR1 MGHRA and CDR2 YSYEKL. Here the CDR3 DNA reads TGCGCCAGCAGCCAAGAGGAGGCAGCCGCTACCGAGCAGTTCTTC. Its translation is CASSQEEAAATEQFF.

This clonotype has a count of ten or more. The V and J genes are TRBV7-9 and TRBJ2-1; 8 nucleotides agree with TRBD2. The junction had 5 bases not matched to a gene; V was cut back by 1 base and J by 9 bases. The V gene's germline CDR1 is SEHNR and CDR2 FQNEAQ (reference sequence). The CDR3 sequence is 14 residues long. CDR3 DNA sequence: TGTGCCAGCAGCTTAGTCGGGGGGGCTGGTGAGCAGTTCTTC. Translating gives CASSLVGGAGEQFF.

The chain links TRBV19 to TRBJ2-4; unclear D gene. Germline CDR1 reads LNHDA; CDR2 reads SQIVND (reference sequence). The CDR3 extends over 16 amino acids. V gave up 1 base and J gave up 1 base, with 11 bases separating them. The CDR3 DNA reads TGTGCCAGTAGTATAGTCTGGGAATCGGCCAAAAACATTCAGTACTTC. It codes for CASSIVWESAKNIQYF.

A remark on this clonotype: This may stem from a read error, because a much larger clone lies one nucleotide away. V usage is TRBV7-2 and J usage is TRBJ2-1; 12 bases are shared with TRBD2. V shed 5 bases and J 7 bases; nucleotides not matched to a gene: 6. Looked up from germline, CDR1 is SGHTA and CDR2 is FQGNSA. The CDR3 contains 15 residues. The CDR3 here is CASSPSGGATNEQFF. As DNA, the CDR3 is TGTGCCAGCAGCCCTAGCGGGGGGGCCACAAATGAGCAGTTCTTC.

The CDR3 loop reads CAAGAGLNTEAFF. The CDR3 DNA sequence: TGTGCCGCGGGGGCAGGGCTTAACACTGAAGCTTTCTTT. The chain recombines TRBV27 with TRBJ1-1, with TRBD1 as a possible D gene (6 bases). The germline V gene has CDR1 MNHEY and CDR2 SMNVEV (reference sequence). This CDR3 is 13 amino acids long. The V end was cut by 11 bases, the J end by 2 bases, with 15 bases between.

CDR3 nucleotide sequence: TGTGCCAGCAGCTTCGGGACTAGCGGGAGTCCGCAGTATTTT. Amino acid sequence: CASSFGTSGSPQYF. The chain recombines TRBV5-6 with TRBJ2-3; 14 bases align to TRBD2. Germline values: CDR1 SGHDT, CDR2 YYEEEE. The V and J ends lost 2 bases and 10 bases, in that order; junction bases with no gene match: 3. CDR3 size: 14 residues.

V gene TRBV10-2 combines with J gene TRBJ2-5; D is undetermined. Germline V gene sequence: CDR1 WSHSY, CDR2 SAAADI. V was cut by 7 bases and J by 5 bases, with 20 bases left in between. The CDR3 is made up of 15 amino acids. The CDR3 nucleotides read TGCGCCAGCACTACCGGACCAACAAGGCAGGAGACCCAGTACTTC. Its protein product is CASTTGPTRQETQYF.

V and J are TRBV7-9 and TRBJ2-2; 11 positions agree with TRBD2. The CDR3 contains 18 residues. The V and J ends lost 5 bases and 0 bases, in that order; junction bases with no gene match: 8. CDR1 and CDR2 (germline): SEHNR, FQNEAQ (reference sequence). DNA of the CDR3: TGTGCCAGCAGCCTCCCCCTAGCGGGGGGCCCGAACACCGGGGAGCTGTTTTTT. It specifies CASSLPLAGGPNTGELFF.

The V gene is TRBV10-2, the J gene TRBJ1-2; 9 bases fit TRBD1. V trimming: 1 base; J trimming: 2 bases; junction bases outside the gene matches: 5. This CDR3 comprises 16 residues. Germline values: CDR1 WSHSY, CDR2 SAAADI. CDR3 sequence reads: CASSEWTGETNYGYTF. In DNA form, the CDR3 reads TGCGCCAGCAGTGAGTGGACAGGGGAGACGAACTATGGCTACACCTTC.

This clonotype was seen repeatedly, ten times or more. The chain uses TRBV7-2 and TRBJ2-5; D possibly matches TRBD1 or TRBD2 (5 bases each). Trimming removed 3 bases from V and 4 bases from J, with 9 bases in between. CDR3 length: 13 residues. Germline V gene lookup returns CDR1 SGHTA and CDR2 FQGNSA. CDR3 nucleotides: TGTGCCAGCAGCTTTCTGGGGGTAGAGACCCAGTACTTC. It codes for CASSFLGVETQYF.

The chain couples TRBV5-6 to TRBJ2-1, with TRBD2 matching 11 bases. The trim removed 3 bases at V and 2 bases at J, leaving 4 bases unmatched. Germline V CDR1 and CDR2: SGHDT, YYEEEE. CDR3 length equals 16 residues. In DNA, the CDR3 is TGTGCCAGCAGCTCCCTTAGCGGGGGGGCCTACAATGAGCAGTTCTTC. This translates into CASSSLSGGAYNEQFF.

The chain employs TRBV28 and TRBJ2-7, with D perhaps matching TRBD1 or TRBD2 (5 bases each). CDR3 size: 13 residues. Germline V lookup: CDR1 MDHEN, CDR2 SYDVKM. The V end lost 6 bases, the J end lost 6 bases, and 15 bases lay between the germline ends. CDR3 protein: CASRDPGPGEQYV. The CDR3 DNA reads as TGTGCCAGCAGAGACCCGGGGCCGGGCGAGCAGTACGTC.

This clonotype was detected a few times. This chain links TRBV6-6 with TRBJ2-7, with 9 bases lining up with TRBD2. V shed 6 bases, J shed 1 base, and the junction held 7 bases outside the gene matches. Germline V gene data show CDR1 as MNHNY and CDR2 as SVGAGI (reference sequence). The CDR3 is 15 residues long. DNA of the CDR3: TGTGCCAGCAGAATTAGCGGGGGAACTTCCTACGAGCAGTACGTC. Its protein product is CASRISGGTSYEQYV.

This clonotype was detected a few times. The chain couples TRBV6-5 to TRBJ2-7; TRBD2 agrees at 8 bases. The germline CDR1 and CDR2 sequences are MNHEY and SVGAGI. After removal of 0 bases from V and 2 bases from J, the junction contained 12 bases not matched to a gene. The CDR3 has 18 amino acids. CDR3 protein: CASSYSTPRGSGAYEQYF. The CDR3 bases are TGTGCCAGCAGTTACTCGACCCCCAGGGGTAGCGGGGCCTACGAGCAGTACTTC.

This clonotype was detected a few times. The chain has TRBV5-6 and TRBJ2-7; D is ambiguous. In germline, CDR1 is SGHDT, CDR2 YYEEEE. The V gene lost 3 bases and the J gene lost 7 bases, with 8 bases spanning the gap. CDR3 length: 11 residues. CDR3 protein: CASSWATEQYF. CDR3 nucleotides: TGTGCCAGCAGCTGGGCGACAGAGCAGTACTTC.

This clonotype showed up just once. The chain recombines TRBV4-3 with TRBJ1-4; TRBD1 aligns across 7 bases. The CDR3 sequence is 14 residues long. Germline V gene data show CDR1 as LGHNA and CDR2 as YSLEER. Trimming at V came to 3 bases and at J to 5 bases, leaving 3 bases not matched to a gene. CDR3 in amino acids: CASSHRGRNEKLFF. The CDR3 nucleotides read TGCGCCAGCAGCCACAGGGGGAGGAATGAAAAACTGTTTTTT.

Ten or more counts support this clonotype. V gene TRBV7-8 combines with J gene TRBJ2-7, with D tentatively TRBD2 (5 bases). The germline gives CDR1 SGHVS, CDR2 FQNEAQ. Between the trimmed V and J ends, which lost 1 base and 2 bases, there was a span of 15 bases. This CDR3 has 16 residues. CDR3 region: CASSLERITTPYEQYV. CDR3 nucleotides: TGTGCCAGCAGCTTAGAGCGGATAACAACTCCCTACGAGCAGTACGTC.

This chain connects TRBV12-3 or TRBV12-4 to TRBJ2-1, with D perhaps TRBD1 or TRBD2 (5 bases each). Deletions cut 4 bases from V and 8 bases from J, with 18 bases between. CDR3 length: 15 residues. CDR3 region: CASSWIRDPRDEQFF. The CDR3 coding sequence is TGTGCCAGCAGTTGGATCCGGGACCCCAGAGATGAGCAGTTCTTC.

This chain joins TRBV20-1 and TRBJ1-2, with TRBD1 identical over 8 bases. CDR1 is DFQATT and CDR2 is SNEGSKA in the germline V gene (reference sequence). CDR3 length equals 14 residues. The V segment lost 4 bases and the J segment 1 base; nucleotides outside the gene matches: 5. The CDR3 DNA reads TGCAGTGCTAACGACAGGGGAGATAACTATGGCTACACCTTC. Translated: CSANDRGDNYGYTF.

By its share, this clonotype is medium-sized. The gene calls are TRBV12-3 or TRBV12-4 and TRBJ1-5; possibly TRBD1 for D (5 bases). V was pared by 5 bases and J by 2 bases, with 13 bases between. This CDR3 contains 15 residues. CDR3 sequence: CASSPDGGGNQPQHF. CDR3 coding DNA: TGTGCCAGCAGTCCGGACGGGGGTGGCAATCAGCCCCAGCATTTT.

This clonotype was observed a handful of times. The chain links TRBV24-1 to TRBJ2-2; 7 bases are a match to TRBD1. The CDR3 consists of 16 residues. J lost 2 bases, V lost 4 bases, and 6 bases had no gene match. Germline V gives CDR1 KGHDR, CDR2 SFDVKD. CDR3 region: CATSERQGPNTGELFF. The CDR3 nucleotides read TGTGCCACCAGTGAAAGACAGGGTCCAAACACCGGGGAGCTGTTTTTT.

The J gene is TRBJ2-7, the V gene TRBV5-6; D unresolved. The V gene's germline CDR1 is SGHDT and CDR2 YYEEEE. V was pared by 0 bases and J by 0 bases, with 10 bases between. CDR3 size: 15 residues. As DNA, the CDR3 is TGTGCCAGCAGCTTGGCCCGGACCCGCTCCTACGAGCAGTACTTC. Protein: CASSLARTRSYEQYF.

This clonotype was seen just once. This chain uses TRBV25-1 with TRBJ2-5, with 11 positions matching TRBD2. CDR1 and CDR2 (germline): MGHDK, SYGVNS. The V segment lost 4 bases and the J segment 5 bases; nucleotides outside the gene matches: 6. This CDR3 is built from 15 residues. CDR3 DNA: TGTGCCAGCAGTGTTAGCGGGGGGGTTAGGGAGACCCAGTACTTC. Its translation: CASSVSGGVRETQYF.

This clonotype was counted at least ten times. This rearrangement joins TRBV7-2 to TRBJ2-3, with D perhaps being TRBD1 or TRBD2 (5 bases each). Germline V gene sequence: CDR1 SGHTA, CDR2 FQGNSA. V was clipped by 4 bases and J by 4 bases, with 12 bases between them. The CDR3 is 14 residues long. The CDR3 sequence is CASSSGAGADTQYF. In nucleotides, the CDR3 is TGTGCCAGCAGCTCCGGGGCCGGGGCAGATACGCAGTATTTT.